These 28 T cell receptor beta chains came from one sample sequenced in a study of monozygotic twins with inflammatory bowel disease (dated by TCRdb to the late 2010s). Receptor amplification or capture employed 5' RACE. Sequencing relied on an Illumina HiSeq 2500. Reads reprocessed by TCRdb are summarized as one entry per CDR3 protein sequence, and DNA is absent. This sample's table contains 150,000 to 200,000 distinct CDR3 sequences. 2.8% of the sample comes from the top ten. Material: blood. The receptor source for this set is a human donor with ulcerative colitis or Crohn's disease, or a healthy co-twin of an affected twin (not recorded which).

The gene calls are TRBV7-9 and TRBJ2-1; as DNA is missing, the TRBD1 call by TCRdb cannot be tested. This CDR3 has 17 residues. Germline V gene lookup returns CDR1 SEHNR and CDR2 FQNEAQ (reference sequence). CDR3 amino acids: CASSLARTGIVHNEQFF.

V gene TRBV5-5 combines with J gene TRBJ1-5; as DNA is missing, the TRBD1 call by TCRdb cannot be tested. Germline V gene data show CDR1 as SGHKS and CDR2 as YYEKEE (reference sequence). The CDR3 spans 14 residues. CDR3 loop: CASSLGTGRQPQHF.

The chain employs TRBV18 and TRBJ2-3; checking the TCRdb D call of TRBD2 is not possible without DNA. This CDR3 has 14 amino acids. Germline-derived CDR1 and CDR2 are KGHSH and LQKENI. The CDR3 is CASSPSGHTDTQYF.

The J gene is TRBJ2-7, the V gene TRBV20-1. The CDR3 length is 15 residues. CDR1 is DFQATT, CDR2 SNEGSKA, per germline (reference sequence). CDR3 region: CSAEDPSGTTYEQYF.

This rearrangement joins TRBV24-1 to TRBJ2-3; absent DNA, TCRdb's TRBD2 call cannot be checked. CDR3 length equals 16 residues. CDR1 and CDR2 from the germline V gene are KGHDR and SFDVKD. The CDR3 region is CATSDLTSEDGDTQYF.

CDR3: CASSGPPTSSGRAGELFF. The chain joins TRBV10-2 to TRBJ2-2; TCRdb names TRBD2, which stays unverified in the absence of DNA. Looked up from germline, CDR1 is WSHSY and CDR2 is SAAADI. This CDR3 spans 18 amino acids.

The chain links TRBV7-9 to TRBJ2-3; with no DNA, the TCRdb D assignment of TRBD1 cannot be verified. Germline CDR1 SEHNR, CDR2 FQNEAQ (reference sequence). This CDR3 has 14 residues. The CDR3 sequence: CASSFGTGTDTQYF.

The chain is built from TRBV28 and TRBJ1-2; with no DNA, the TCRdb D assignment of TRBD1 cannot be verified. Germline lookup yields CDR1 MDHEN and CDR2 SYDVKM. The CDR3 is made up of 12 amino acids. CDR3: CASQPPNYGYTF.

The V gene is TRBV29-1, the J gene TRBJ2-2. Germline lookup yields CDR1 SQVTM and CDR2 ANQGSEA. There are 12 residues in the CDR3. CDR3 loop: CSVTTNTGELFF.

The chain joins TRBV5-1 to TRBJ2-5; the D call from TCRdb, TRBD1, cannot be confirmed without DNA. Germline values: CDR1 SGHRS, CDR2 YFSETQ. The CDR3 loop spans 16 amino acids. The CDR3 is CASSLRTGGSQETQYF.

The chain has TRBV28 and TRBJ2-1; TCRdb calls TRBD1, which cannot be checked without DNA. The CDR3 spans 16 residues. Per the germline V gene, CDR1 is MDHEN and CDR2 is SYDVKM. The CDR3 is CASSSRTGGWGNEQFF.

The V call is TRBV29-1, the J call TRBJ2-7; TCRdb indicates TRBD1, and absent DNA this call remains unverified. Germline CDR1 SQVTM, CDR2 ANQGSEA. There are 13 residues in the CDR3. The CDR3 loop is CSVPGPGHYEQYF.

This chain connects TRBV7-9 to TRBJ1-4; without DNA, the TCRdb call of TRBD1 cannot be checked. The germline CDR1 and CDR2 sequences are SEHNR and FQNEAQ (reference sequence). This CDR3 spans 11 amino acids. The CDR3 reads CASSPTGVLFF.

The rearrangement links TRBV4-3 to TRBJ2-7; the TCRdb D gene call, TRBD1, has no DNA to confirm it. The germline V gene encodes CDR1 LGHNA and CDR2 YSLEER. The CDR3 spans 17 residues. The chain's CDR3 is CASSQLNSGTPSYEQYF.

The V gene is TRBV4-1, the J gene TRBJ2-3; without DNA, the TCRdb call of TRBD2 cannot be checked. The CDR3 runs to 15 residues. CDR1 and CDR2 (germline): MGHRA, YSYEKL. The CDR3: CASSRGTSVTDTQYF.

The V call is TRBV6-1, the J call TRBJ2-5; TCRdb designates TRBD1, a call that cannot be tested without DNA. Per germline, CDR1 MNHNS and CDR2 SASEGT. The CDR3 extends over 17 amino acids. The CDR3 here is CASTGPGHRAPQETQYF.

The chain joins TRBV19 to TRBJ1-1; TCRdb indicates TRBD1, and absent DNA this call remains unverified. This CDR3 has 14 amino acids. Germline-derived CDR1 and CDR2 are LNHDA and SQIVND (reference sequence). The CDR3 spells CASSTGGAVTEAFF.

The V and J genes are TRBV7-2 and TRBJ2-5; checking the TCRdb D call of TRBD1 is not possible without DNA. This CDR3 region has 14 residues. CDR1 and CDR2 (germline): SGHTA, FQGNSA. This chain's CDR3 is CASSSDRGQETQYF.

The chain employs TRBV7-2 and TRBJ2-7. Germline loops: CDR1 SGHTA, CDR2 FQGNSA. The CDR3 sequence is 14 residues long. The CDR3 sequence is CASSFGQGPYEQYF.

The chain has TRBV28 and TRBJ2-1; TCRdb's D call, TRBD2, is unchecked because there is no DNA. This CDR3 region has 15 residues. Looked up from germline, CDR1 is MDHEN and CDR2 is SYDVKM. CDR3 sequence: CASTAGLAAFNEQFF.

This rearrangement joins TRBV20-1 to TRBJ2-5; the D call from TCRdb, TRBD2, cannot be confirmed without DNA. This CDR3 contains 16 residues. Looked up from germline, CDR1 is DFQATT and CDR2 is SNEGSKA (reference sequence). CDR3 residues: CSAPSGAGAHQETQYF.

V gene TRBV5-4 combines with J gene TRBJ2-3; the TCRdb call, TRBD1, lacks DNA for checking. Germline-derived CDR1 and CDR2 are SGHNT and YYREEE (reference sequence). The CDR3 extends over 14 amino acids. CDR3 residues: CASSLSAGQGSLYF.

The chain combines TRBV5-1 with TRBJ2-1; there is no DNA to check the TCRdb D call of TRBD1. CDR1 SGHRS and CDR2 YFSETQ come from the germline V gene. This CDR3 spans 16 amino acids. CDR3 residues: CASSPPWTGGDDEQFF.

V is TRBV7-9 and J is TRBJ2-3; no DNA is available, so the TRBD2 call from TCRdb remains unchecked. The CDR3 runs to 15 residues. Germline V gives CDR1 SEHNR, CDR2 FQNEAQ (reference sequence). The CDR3: CASSRGLHTTDTQYF.

V is TRBV29-1 and J is TRBJ1-4; the TCRdb D gene call, TRBD1, has no DNA to confirm it. CDR3 size: 13 residues. CDR1 is SQVTM and CDR2 is ANQGSEA in the germline V gene. The CDR3 is CSVADRGREKLFF. Based on the CDR3 plus reference TRBV29-1 and TRBJ1-4, the full variable domain is SAVISQKPSRDICQRGTSLTIQCQVDSQVTMMFWYRQQPGQSLTLIATANQGSEATYESGFVIDKFPISRPNLTFSTLTVSNMSPEDSSIYLCSVADRGREKLFFGSGTQLSVL.

The chain combines TRBV5-1 with TRBJ1-1; TCRdb designates TRBD1, a call that cannot be tested without DNA. Germline loops: CDR1 SGHRS, CDR2 YFSETQ. The CDR3 loop spans 13 amino acids. The CDR3 is CASLGQGNTEAFF.

The chain couples TRBV5-4 to TRBJ2-1; lacking DNA, the TRBD2 call made by TCRdb goes unchecked. The V gene's germline CDR1 is SGHNT and CDR2 YYREEE (reference sequence). The CDR3 is 15 residues long. The CDR3 reads CASSAGLALYNEQFF.

The chain uses TRBV7-2 and TRBJ2-1; TCRdb outputs TRBD1, but without DNA this stays unchecked. The CDR3 length is 14 residues. CDR1 and CDR2 from the germline V gene are SGHTA and FQGNSA. Here the CDR3 reads CASSSGTLLSEQFF.